One sample yielded the 22 T cell receptor beta chains listed below, sequenced in a study of shared clonotypes between healthy human individuals. Using immunoSEQ multiplex PCR, the repertoire was profiled, and TCRdb retains in-frame clones only, with some absent. Seen here are 2 million to 3 million clones, around nine tenths observed once, and the top ten hold more than 0.12%. The sample taken for sequencing was naive CD4+ T cells sorted from blood. Subset in this sample: CD45RA+ positively selected. Receptors were obtained from a man between 18 and 35 years old in good health.

The J gene is TRBJ2-7, the V gene TRBV9; weak D call: TRBD1 (6 bases). V was shortened by 1 base and J by 0 bases, with 20 bases between the two germline ends. Germline CDR1 and CDR2: SGDLS and YYNGEE. The CDR3 length is 18 residues. Written as DNA, the CDR3 is TGTGCCAGCAGCGTACATGACGGCCAGGGGCCCTCCTCCTACGAGCAGTACTTC. It codes for CASSVHDGQGPSSYEQYF.

The J gene is TRBJ2-1, the V gene TRBV9, with D possibly being TRBD2 (6 bases). CDR3 length: 15 amino acids. Germline assignment: CDR1 SGDLS and CDR2 YYNGEE. Trimming left V 1 base short and J 6 bases short, with 14 bases between. CDR3 sequence reads: CASSVSPSSANEQFF. The DNA of the CDR3 is TGTGCCAGCAGCGTATCCCCATCTAGCGCCAATGAGCAGTTCTTC.

The V and J genes are TRBV10-3 and TRBJ2-1; perhaps TRBD2 as D (6 bases). The germline gives CDR1 ENHRY, CDR2 SYGVKD. V lost 0 bases, J lost 5 bases, and 11 bases lay in between. The CDR3 is 15 residues long. The CDR3 bases are TGTGCCATCAGTGAGTCCGGAGGGTTGGACAATGAGCAGTTCTTC. It codes for CAISESGGLDNEQFF.

This clone was seen a handful of times. The rearrangement uses TRBV5-1 and TRBJ1-6; D ambiguous. V dropped 2 bases and J dropped 9 bases, with 15 bases sitting between them. This CDR3 is 15 amino acids long. Germline V gene sequence: CDR1 SGHRS, CDR2 YFSETQ. The CDR3 DNA is TGCGCCAGCAGCTTTGGGGAGGGATCTGGTTCACCCCTCCACTTT. Its protein product is CASSFGEGSGSPLHF.

The chain joins TRBV4-1 to TRBJ2-3; 9 bases are a match to TRBD2. This CDR3 spans 16 amino acids. V lost 3 bases, J lost 5 bases, and 9 bases stayed unmatched. Germline values: CDR1 MGHRA, CDR2 YSYEKL. CDR3 region: CASSHASIAGEDTQYF. The DNA of the CDR3 is TGCGCCAGCAGCCACGCCTCTATAGCGGGAGAAGATACGCAGTATTTT.

The V call is TRBV5-1, the J call TRBJ2-2; unclear D gene. V was trimmed by 4 bases and J by 4 bases, leaving 5 bases between them. Germline CDR1 is SGHRS and CDR2 is YFSETQ. The CDR3 runs 12 residues. CDR3 loop: CASSPATGELFF. The CDR3 nucleotides are TGCGCCAGCAGCCCGGCCACCGGGGAGCTGTTTTTT.

In DNA form, the CDR3 reads TGTGCCTGGGGACAGGAGAACACTGAAGCTTTCTTT. Translated, it gives CAWGQENTEAFF. The rearrangement uses TRBV30 and TRBJ1-1; TRBD1 matches 7 bases. Looked up from germline, CDR1 is GTSNPN and CDR2 is SVGIG (reference sequence). CDR3 size: 12 residues. V lost 5 bases, J lost 1 base, and 1 base stayed unmatched. Filled out from reference TRBV30 and TRBJ1-1, the complete variable domain reads SQTIHQWPATLVQPVGSPLSLECTVEGTSNPNLYWYRQAAGRGLQLLFYSVGIGQISSEVPQNLSASRPQDRQFILSSKKLLLSDSGFYLCAWGQENTEAFFGQGTRLTVV.

The CDR3 DNA sequence: TGTGCCAGTAAAAACAGAGCGAACACCGGGGAGCTGTTTTTT. This gives the protein CASKNRANTGELFF. V is TRBV19 and J is TRBJ2-2; D remains ambiguous. This CDR3 spans 14 amino acids. Trimming cost V 7 bases and J 0 bases, with 9 bases left between them. Germline V lookup: CDR1 LNHDA, CDR2 SQIVND (reference sequence).

The J gene is TRBJ2-1, the V gene TRBV28; 9 nucleotides match TRBD1. The germline V gene encodes CDR1 MDHEN and CDR2 SYDVKM. The CDR3 runs to 13 residues. J lost 4 bases, V lost 10 bases, and 5 bases had no gene match. The CDR3 nucleotides are TGTGCCACCCGACAGGGGGGGTACAATGAGCAGTTCTTC. Its translation: CATRQGGYNEQFF.

The V call is TRBV28, the J call TRBJ1-6; D unclear. The CDR3 sequence is 15 residues long. With 6 bases removed from V and 6 bases from J, the gap between germline ends came to 15 bases. The germline gives CDR1 MDHEN, CDR2 SYDVKM. The chain's CDR3 is CASRTQEIGNSPLHF. The CDR3 DNA reads TGTGCCAGCAGAACCCAGGAGATTGGTAATTCACCCCTCCACTTT.

This clone appeared a single time. The chain has TRBV7-8 and TRBJ1-1, with D perhaps TRBD1 (6 bases). The V gene's germline CDR1 is SGHVS and CDR2 FQNEAQ. Trimming removed 7 bases from V and 0 bases from J, with 15 bases in between. This CDR3 comprises 15 residues. The CDR3 DNA is TGTGCCAGCACCCCCCGAACAGGGATGAACACTGAAGCTTTCTTT. Translating it yields CASTPRTGMNTEAFF.

The V call is TRBV11-2, the J call TRBJ2-1; 10 nucleotides match TRBD1. The CDR3 contains 14 residues. V lost 0 bases, J lost 15 bases, and 8 bases stayed unmatched. Germline values: CDR1 SGHAT, CDR2 FQNNGV. The CDR3 spells CASSLDSDRGVRFF. The CDR3 DNA sequence: TGTGCCAGCAGCTTAGATTCGGACAGGGGGGTTCGGTTCTTC. Full variable domain (missing parts from reference TRBV11-2 and TRBJ2-1): EAGVAQSPRYKIIEKRQSVAFWCNPISGHATLYWYQQILGQGPKLLIQFQNNGVVDDSQLPKDRFSAERLKGVDSTLKIQPAKLEDSAVYLCASSLDSDRGVRFFGPGTRLTVL.

This sequence joins TRBV6-4 and TRBJ2-3; D tentatively reads TRBD1 or TRBD2 (6 bases each). This CDR3 region has 15 residues. Trimming removed 5 bases at V and 5 bases at J, with 17 bases between. Germline-derived CDR1 and CDR2 are MRHNA and SNTAGT. CDR3 bases: TGTGCCAGCAGTTTAGGGGGGACCCCGGGAGATACGCAGTATTTT. This codes for CASSLGGTPGDTQYF.

The rearrangement joins TRBV18 to TRBJ2-7; 7 nucleotides line up with TRBD1. The CDR3 has 15 amino acids. Losses at the gene ends were 0 bases for V and 5 bases for J; bases not matched to a gene: 7. CDR1 and CDR2 (germline): KGHSH, LQKENI. The CDR3 region has the DNA TGTGCCAGCTCACCACCGGGACAGCCCCGGCACGAGCAGTACTTC. Its protein is CASSPPGQPRHEQYF.

Here the CDR3 DNA reads TGCAGCTGGGGGGATATCGTGAACACTGAAGCTTTCTTT. Its translation: CSWGDIVNTEAFF. The rearrangement joins TRBV29-1 to TRBJ1-1, with D maybe TRBD1 (5 bases). The V gene lost 8 bases and the J gene lost 0 bases, with 13 bases spanning the gap. Germline CDR1 and CDR2: SQVTM and ANQGSEA. This CDR3 has 13 amino acids.

The rearrangement uses TRBV30 and TRBJ1-4, with TRBD1 identical over 9 bases. After removal of 5 bases from V and 4 bases from J, the junction contained 2 bases not matched to a gene. The germline gives CDR1 GTSNPN, CDR2 SVGIG (reference sequence). The CDR3 is 13 residues long. The CDR3 reads CAWAGQGNEKLFF. DNA of the CDR3: TGTGCCTGGGCGGGACAGGGTAATGAAAAACTGTTTTTT.

The CDR3 sequence is CASSEQRSGNTIYF. The CDR3 DNA follows: TGTGCCAGCAGTGAACAGAGATCTGGAAACACCATATATTTT. This chain links TRBV2 with TRBJ1-3; D is uncertain. Germline CDR1 and CDR2: SNHLY and FYNNEI. Trimming stripped 2 bases from V and 1 base from J, with 6 bases between. CDR3 size: 14 residues.

This chain connects TRBV29-1 to TRBJ1-2, with a tentative D call TRBD1 (5 bases). The CDR3 contains 13 residues. The germline CDR1 and CDR2 sequences are SQVTM and ANQGSEA. V lost 5 bases to trimming and J lost 0 bases, with 10 bases between them. The DNA for the CDR3 is TGCAGCGTTACCAGGGTCACTAACTATGGCTACACCTTC. This encodes CSVTRVTNYGYTF.

This rearrangement joins TRBV28 to TRBJ2-3, with a weak D call TRBD2 (7 bases). This CDR3 spans 16 amino acids. From germline, CDR1 is MDHEN and CDR2 SYDVKM. V was pared by 6 bases and J by 5 bases, with 21 bases between. The CDR3 region has the DNA TGTGCCAGCAGCAATGCCGAGGGGGGGCTTGGAGATACGCAGTATTTT. It codes for CASSNAEGGLGDTQYF. Drawing the rest from reference TRBV28 and TRBJ2-3, the complete variable domain is DVKVTQSSRYLVKRTGEKVFLECVQDMDHENMFWYRQDPGLGLRLIYFSYDVKMKEKGDIPEGYSVSREKKERFSLILESASTNQTSMYLCASSNAEGGLGDTQYFGPGTRLTVL.

This sequence joins TRBV28 and TRBJ2-2, with D perhaps matching TRBD1 or TRBD2 (5 bases each). With 3 bases removed from V and 1 base from J, the gap between germline ends came to 9 bases. Looked up from germline, CDR1 is MDHEN and CDR2 is SYDVKM. This CDR3 region has 15 residues. This CDR3 reads CASSFGTVNTGELFF. The CDR3 region has the DNA TGTGCCAGCAGTTTTGGGACGGTGAACACCGGGGAGCTGTTTTTT.

The rearrangement joins TRBV28 to TRBJ2-6; 7 positions agree with TRBD1. CDR3 length: 19 amino acids. V trimming: 2 bases; J trimming: 0 bases; junction bases outside the gene matches: 10. The V gene's germline CDR1 is MDHEN and CDR2 SYDVKM. The CDR3 loop is CASSLRPGQALSGANVLTF. The CDR3 nucleotides are TGTGCCAGCAGTTTACGACCTGGACAGGCCCTCTCTGGGGCCAACGTCCTGACTTTC.

The rearrangement joins TRBV5-6 to TRBJ1-5, with TRBD1 as a possible D gene (5 bases). The germline CDR1 and CDR2 sequences are SGHDT and YYEEEE. The V and J ends lost 1 base and 0 bases respectively, with 11 bases between them. The CDR3 totals 16 residues. Here the CDR3 reads CASSLFGGTSNQPQHF. DNA for the CDR3: TGTGCCAGCAGCTTGTTCGGAGGGACTAGCAATCAGCCCCAGCATTTT.